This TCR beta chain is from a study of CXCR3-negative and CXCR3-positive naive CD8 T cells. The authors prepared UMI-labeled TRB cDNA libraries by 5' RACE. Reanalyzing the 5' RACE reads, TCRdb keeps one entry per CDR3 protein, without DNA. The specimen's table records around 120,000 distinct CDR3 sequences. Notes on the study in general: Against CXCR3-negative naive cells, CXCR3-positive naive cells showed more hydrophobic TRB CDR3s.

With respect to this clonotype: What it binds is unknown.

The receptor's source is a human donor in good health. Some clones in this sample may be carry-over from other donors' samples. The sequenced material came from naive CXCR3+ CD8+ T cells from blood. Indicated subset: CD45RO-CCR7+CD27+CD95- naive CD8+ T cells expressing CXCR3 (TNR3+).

The CDR3: CASSPPDRGGYEQYF. The chain recombines TRBV7-9 with TRBJ2-7; absent DNA, TCRdb's TRBD1 call cannot be checked. CDR1 and CDR2 from the germline V gene are SEHNR and FQNEAQ (reference sequence). The CDR3 runs to 15 residues.